A single sample gave rise to the 21 T cell receptor beta chains below, sequenced in a study of shared clonotypes between healthy human individuals. The data were produced by immunoSEQ multiplex PCR, yet TCRdb's version contains in-frame clones alone and is incomplete. The sample consists of roughly 500,000 clones, around 80% of them appearing once. The sequencing sample was made of PBMCs. The origin of the receptors is a woman aged 40 to 50 in good health. Some clones in this sample may be carry-over from other donors' samples.

The gene calls are TRBV7-8 and TRBJ2-7; D tentatively reads TRBD1 or TRBD2 (5 bases each). V shed 3 bases and J shed 2 bases, with 8 bases lying between them. The germline CDR1 and CDR2 sequences are SGHVS and FQNEAQ. This CDR3 region has 13 residues. The CDR3 loop reads CASSLRGAYEQYF. CDR3 sequence (DNA): TGTGCCAGCAGCTTGCGAGGGGCCTACGAGCAGTACTTC.

Notes on this clone: Other DNA sequences in the same sample also yield this CDR3. This rearrangement joins TRBV25-1 to TRBJ1-1; no firm D call. This CDR3 is 15 amino acids long. Trimming removed 1 base at V and 4 bases at J, with 13 bases between. The germline CDR1 and CDR2 sequences are MGHDK and SYGVNS. The CDR3 nucleotides are TGTGCCAGCAGTGAATGGAATCTGGGTTCCACTGAAGCTTTCTTT. Protein product: CASSEWNLGSTEAFF.

The V and J genes are TRBV10-2 and TRBJ2-2, with 8 bases lining up with TRBD1. This CDR3 contains 15 residues. The V segment lost 5 bases and the J segment 9 bases; nucleotides outside the gene matches: 11. CDR1 is WSHSY, CDR2 SAAADI, per germline. The CDR3 DNA reads TGCGCCAGCAGTCCCGGGACAGGAGGCGTGAGGGAGCTGTTTTTT. Its protein product is CASSPGTGGVRELFF.

The V and J genes are TRBV5-1 and TRBJ2-1; 11 nucleotides align to TRBD1. The CDR3 totals 15 residues. The V and J ends lost 3 bases and 6 bases, in that order; junction bases with no gene match: 5. CDR1 is SGHRS and CDR2 is YFSETQ in the germline V gene. The DNA for the CDR3 is TGCGCCAGCAGCTACGGGACAGGGGGAATCAATGAGCAGTTCTTC. Translating gives CASSYGTGGINEQFF.

V usage is TRBV9 and J usage is TRBJ1-3; D is ambiguous. There are 15 residues in the CDR3. V lost 0 bases and J lost 3, with 10 bases in between. Germline values: CDR1 SGDLS, CDR2 YYNGEE. CDR3 DNA sequence: TGTGCCAGCAGCGTAGAGGGTTTAGGTGGAAACACCATATATTTT. It codes for CASSVEGLGGNTIYF. Full variable domain (outside the CDR3, taken from reference TRBV9 and TRBJ1-3): DSGVTQTPKHLITATGQRVTLRCSPRSGDLSVYWYQQSLDQGLQFLIQYYNGEERAKGNILERFSAQQFPDLHSELNLSSLELGDSALYFCASSVEGLGGNTIYFGEGSWLTVV.

V usage is TRBV30 and J usage is TRBJ2-3; D possibly corresponds to TRBD2 (6 bases). The length of the CDR3 is 13 residues. V dropped 4 bases and J dropped 2 bases, with 10 bases sitting between them. Per germline, CDR1 GTSNPN and CDR2 SVGIG (reference sequence). For the CDR3, the DNA is TGTGCCTGGACGCGGGGAATCACAGATACGCAGTATTTT. Residues: CAWTRGITDTQYF.

The V gene is TRBV28, the J gene TRBJ1-5, with a weak D call TRBD1 (6 bases). Germline V gene lookup returns CDR1 MDHEN and CDR2 SYDVKM. This CDR3 spans 15 amino acids. Deletions cut 5 bases from V and 2 bases from J, with 13 bases between. For the CDR3, the DNA is TGTGCCAGCAGTCGACAGGATCGGGGCAATCAGCCCCAGCATTTT. Its translation: CASSRQDRGNQPQHF.

The genes are TRBV5-1 and TRBJ2-7; 10 positions agree with TRBD1. The J segment lost 6 bases and the V segment lost 1 base, leaving 4 bases of the junction unmatched. Per germline, CDR1 SGHRS and CDR2 YFSETQ. The CDR3 is made up of 14 amino acids. CDR3 DNA: TGCGCCAGCAGCTTGCGGGACAGGGGAGGCGAGCAGTACTTC. This encodes CASSLRDRGGEQYF.

This clone was counted a single time. The chain carries TRBV19 and TRBJ1-1; TRBD1 matches 7 bases. V dropped 4 bases and J dropped 3; count of bases not matched to a gene: 8. The CDR3 is 15 amino acids. Germline V gene lookup returns CDR1 LNHDA and CDR2 SQIVND (reference sequence). The CDR3 DNA sequence: TGTGCCAGTAGTACACAGGGGCCTACGGACACTGAAGCTTTCTTT. Translating gives CASSTQGPTDTEAFF.

The rearrangement uses TRBV27 and TRBJ2-3; D is possibly TRBD1 or TRBD2 (5 bases each). Germline CDR1 MNHEY, CDR2 SMNVEV (reference sequence). Between the trimmed V and J ends, which lost 7 bases and 6 bases, there was a span of 14 bases. The CDR3 runs to 13 residues. The CDR3 sequence is CASKGWGSDTQYF. The DNA for the CDR3 is TGTGCCAGCAAGGGTTGGGGGTCCGATACGCAGTATTTT.

The chain links TRBV25-1 to TRBJ1-1; D may be TRBD1 (5 bases). Germline assignment: CDR1 MGHDK and CDR2 SYGVNS. V was cut by 4 bases and J by 1 base, with 13 bases left in between. The CDR3 is 15 amino acids. CDR3 sequence: CASSVHGGQNTEAFF. DNA for the CDR3: TGTGCCAGCAGTGTACACGGTGGACAGAACACTGAAGCTTTCTTT.

The gene calls are TRBV6-5 and TRBJ2-7, with D perhaps matching TRBD2 (5 bases). Germline V gene data show CDR1 as MNHEY and CDR2 as SVGAGI. The CDR3 has 15 amino acids. The germline V and J ends were trimmed by 0 bases and 5 bases, with 14 bases remaining between them. The CDR3 reads CASSYSSGSYNEQYF. The CDR3 DNA is TGTGCCAGCAGTTACTCGAGTGGGAGCTACAACGAGCAGTACTTC.

The chain couples TRBV21-1 to TRBJ1-5; the table's D call, TRBD1, was not checked against the DNA. TRBV21-1 is an annotated pseudogene. This CDR3 is built from 17 residues. The CDR3 DNA follows: TGTGCCAGCAGCCCCGCTATGGGACAGGATAGCAATCAGCCCCAGCATTTT. Protein: CASSPAMGQDSNQPQHF.

The J gene is TRBJ2-3, the V gene TRBV28; D perhaps matches TRBD1 (5 bases). The length of the CDR3 is 13 residues. Trimming removed 8 bases from V and 2 bases from J, with 11 bases in between. Germline V gene lookup returns CDR1 MDHEN and CDR2 SYDVKM. The CDR3 region has the DNA TGTGCCAGCGGGGCACGAACCACAGATACGCAGTATTTT. The encoded protein is CASGARTTDTQYF.

V gene TRBV2 combines with J gene TRBJ2-7, with 8 bases lining up with TRBD1. The CDR3 length is 12 residues. V dropped 5 bases and J dropped 4; count of bases not matched to a gene: 1. Germline-derived CDR1 and CDR2 are SNHLY and FYNNEI. Written as DNA, the CDR3 is TGTGCCAGCAGTCGGGACAGGTACGAGCAGTACTTC. Amino acid sequence: CASSRDRYEQYF.

With regard to this clone: A far larger clone is one nucleotide away, so this likely arose from a read error. The gene calls are TRBV30 and TRBJ2-7, with 7 bases matching TRBD2. V dropped 4 bases and J dropped 7; count of bases not matched to a gene: 16. CDR3 size: 15 residues. The germline gives CDR1 GTSNPN, CDR2 SVGIG (reference sequence). Here the CDR3 reads CAWTPGTKPGSEQYF. The CDR3 DNA reads as TGTGCCTGGACCCCCGGGACTAAGCCCGGTTCGGAGCAGTACTTC. Full variable domain (outside the CDR3, taken from reference TRBV30 and TRBJ2-7): SQTIHQWPATLVQPVGSPLSLECTVEGTSNPNLYWYRQAAGRGLQLLFYSVGIGQISSEVPQNLSASRPQDRQFILSSKKLLLSDSGFYLCAWTPGTKPGSEQYFGPGTRLTVT.

This clone was observed a handful of times. The V and J genes are TRBV2 and TRBJ1-1; D gene unclear. Germline assignment: CDR1 SNHLY and CDR2 FYNNEI. Trimming left V 3 bases short and J 1 base short, with 3 bases between. The CDR3 is made up of 12 amino acids. The CDR3 region is CASSEWNTEAFF. As DNA, the CDR3 is TGTGCCAGCAGTGAGTGGAACACTGAAGCTTTCTTT. The full variable domain, its missing parts supplied by reference TRBV2 and TRBJ1-1, is EPEVTQTPSHQVTQMGQEVILRCVPISNHLYFYWYRQILGQKVEFLVSFYNNEISEKSEIFDDQFSVERPDGSNFTLKIRSTKLEDSAMYFCASSEWNTEAFFGQGTRLTVV.

The chain uses TRBV5-1 and TRBJ2-5; unclear D gene. The CDR3 length is 13 residues. The germline gives CDR1 SGHRS, CDR2 YFSETQ. Between the trimmed V and J ends, which lost 0 bases and 2 bases, there was a span of 5 bases. CDR3 region: CASSLGLQETQYF. CDR3 in DNA: TGCGCCAGCAGCTTGGGCCTGCAAGAGACCCAGTACTTC.

The chain employs TRBV5-1 and TRBJ2-3, with 8 bases identical to TRBD2. Germline V gives CDR1 SGHRS, CDR2 YFSETQ. J was trimmed by 5 bases and V by 0 bases; bases with no gene match: 5. CDR3 length: 15 amino acids. The CDR3 bases are TGCGCCAGCAGCTTGGTCGGGAGGGCCGTAGATACGCAGTATTTT. Protein: CASSLVGRAVDTQYF. Using reference TRBV5-1 and TRBJ2-3 for the parts outside the CDR3, the full variable domain is KAGVTQTPRYLIKTRGQQVTLSCSPISGHRSVSWYQQTPGQGLQFLFEYFSETQRNKGNFPGRFSGRQFSNSRSEMNVSTLELGDSALYLCASSLVGRAVDTQYFGPGTRLTVL.

V usage is TRBV16 and J usage is TRBJ1-1; a weak D match, TRBD1 (6 bases). The V end lost 4 bases, the J end lost 8 bases, and 17 bases lay between the germline ends. CDR3 length: 14 amino acids. Per germline, CDR1 KGHSY and CDR2 FQNENV. The CDR3 sequence: CASSPGVGAREAFF. CDR3 in DNA: TGTGCCAGCAGCCCCGGGGTGGGGGCGCGGGAAGCTTTCTTT.

J is TRBJ2-5 and V is TRBV5-1, with TRBD1 identical over 9 bases. The junction had 2 bases not matched to a gene; V was cut back by 3 bases and J by 5 bases. The germline V gene encodes CDR1 SGHRS and CDR2 YFSETQ. This CDR3 is 13 amino acids long. The CDR3 sequence is CASSSGTGETQYF. CDR3 nucleotide sequence: TGCGCCAGCAGCTCTGGGACAGGGGAGACCCAGTACTTC.